This T cell receptor (beta chain) comes out of a study of blood T cell repertoires in COVID-19. Enrolled through a virtual design, the participants were between roughly 18 and 95 years of age and came from around 25 US areas. The study assigned cohorts using participant-reported clinical history. The germline gives CDR1 SGHKS, CDR2 YYEKEE (reference sequence). CDR3 size: 14 residues. V shed 5 bases and J shed 6 bases, with 15 bases lying between them. Authors' analysis steps: Using reference gene primer amplification, nucleated cell counts were estimated. The repertoire was sequenced with immunoSEQ multiplex PCR; TCRdb's copy has only in-frame clones and lacks some. V, J and clone size are those of that table, while D and trimming were read from the DNA. The sample has more than 200,000 clones, about nine tenths seen once.

V is TRBV5-5 and J is TRBJ2-1; D not certain. The clonotype was recovered from a man aged 25-45 years in a cohort exposed to, infected with or recovered from COVID-19 (not recorded which). Sequenced: PBMCs or T cells enriched from blood (not recorded which). The CDR3 reads CASRELGTTNEQFF. The DNA of the CDR3 is TGTGCCAGCAGAGAGCTGGGTACTACCAATGAGCAGTTCTTC. Full variable domain (rest looked up from reference TRBV5-5 and TRBJ2-1): DAGVTQSPTHLIKTRGQQVTLRCSPISGHKSVSWYQQVLGQGPQFIFQYYEKEERGRGNFPDRFSARQFPNYSSELNVNALLLGDSALYLCASRELGTTNEQFFGPGTRLTVL.